This T cell receptor beta chain comes out of a study of cytomegalovirus exposure and HLA in healthy donors. Whole-study context: From donors who were HLA-typed, an early data release held 81 million or so unique TCRs. Study-level points and caveats: An analysis was carried out at a later point. It showed that HLA-associated TCR beta chains were more clonally expanded than equally common non-associated chains.

CDR1 MNHEY and CDR2 SMNVEV come from the germline V gene (reference sequence). V lost 8 bases, J lost 4 bases, and 9 bases stayed unmatched. The CDR3 spans 14 residues. PCR was performed using 60 Vbeta and 13 Jbeta primers. Some clones are missing from TCRdb's copy, which holds only in-frame ones; the method was immunoSEQ multiplex PCR. This sample contains under 70,000 clones. Concerning this clone itself: Antigen: not known.

The specimen sequenced was PBMCs. The source of this sequence is a woman under 30 in good health and CMV-seronegative. The V call is TRBV27, the J call TRBJ2-7, with 9 bases that match TRBD1. The CDR3 sequence: CASFNRGLGYEQYF. CDR3 bases: TGTGCCAGCTTTAACAGGGGGCTTGGGTACGAGCAGTACTTC.